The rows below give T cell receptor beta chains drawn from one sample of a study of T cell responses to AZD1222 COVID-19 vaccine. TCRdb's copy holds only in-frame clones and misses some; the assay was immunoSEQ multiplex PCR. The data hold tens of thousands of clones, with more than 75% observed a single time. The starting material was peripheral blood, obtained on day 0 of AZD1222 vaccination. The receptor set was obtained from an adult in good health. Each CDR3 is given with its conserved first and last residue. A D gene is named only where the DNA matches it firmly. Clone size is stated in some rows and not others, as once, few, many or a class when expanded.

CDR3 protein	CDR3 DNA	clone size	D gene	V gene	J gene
CAISEGTGQPQHF	TGTGCCATCAGTGAAGGGACGGGCCAGCCCCAGCATTTT	.	.	TRBV10-3	TRBJ1-5
CATSPQGRETQYF	TGTGCCACCAGCCCACAGGGTAGGGAGACCCAGTACTTC	.	.	TRBV15	TRBJ2-5
CASRTLGSSSEAFF	TGTGCCAGCCGAACGCTGGGGAGCTCCTCTGAAGCTTTCTTT	.	.	TRBV3-1/TRBV3-2	TRBJ1-1
CASSGGQGDTGELFF	TGTGCCAGTAGTGGAGGACAGGGAGATACCGGGGAGCTGTTTTTT	.	TRBD1	TRBV19	TRBJ2-2
CASSTAGDILDTQYF	TGTGCCAGTAGTACCGCGGGGGATATTCTAGATACGCAGTATTTT	.	TRBD2	TRBV19	TRBJ2-3
CASSNPGSEAFF	TGTGCCAGCAGTAACCCGGGGAGTGAAGCTTTCTTT	.	.	TRBV6-5	TRBJ1-1
CASSLGTEAFF	TGCGCCAGCAGCTTGGGGACAGAAGCTTTCTTT	few	.	TRBV5-1	TRBJ1-1
CASSRDRGDEQYF	TGTGCCAGCAGTAGGGACAGGGGGGACGAGCAGTACTTC	.	TRBD1	TRBV6-4	TRBJ2-7
CATSDLASTDTQYF	TGTGCCACCAGTGATTTGGCCAGCACAGATACGCAGTATTTT	.	.	TRBV24-1	TRBJ2-3
CASSLERSPLSNQPQHF	TGTGCCAGCAGCTTAGAGAGGTCTCCACTGAGCAATCAGCCCCAGCATTTT	.	.	TRBV7-2	TRBJ1-5
CASSSISSGRAHTQYF	TGCGCCAGCAGCTCAATTAGCAGCGGGAGGGCCCATACGCAGTATTTT	.	TRBD2	TRBV5-1	TRBJ2-3
CASRGRTVYGYTF	TGTGCCAGCCGGGGACGCACAGTGTATGGCTACACCTTC	once	.	TRBV6-5	TRBJ1-2
CASSWEGQTFYGYTF	TGTGCCAGCAGTTGGGAGGGGCAGACCTTCTATGGCTACACCTTC	.	.	TRBV6-5	TRBJ1-2
CASSQGQHGYTF	TGTGCCAGCAGCCAAGGGCAGCATGGCTACACCTTC	.	.	TRBV3-1/TRBV3-2	TRBJ1-2
CASSLQDRNYNEQFF	TGCGCCAGCAGCCTCCAGGACAGAAACTACAATGAGCAGTTCTTC	.	.	TRBV5-1	TRBJ2-1
CASRYRWADYGYTF	TGTGCCAGCAGATATAGGTGGGCAGACTATGGCTACACCTTC	.	.	TRBV6-5	TRBJ1-2
CASSPASGFSYEQYF	TGTGCCAGCAGCCCGGCCAGCGGGTTTTCCTACGAGCAGTACTTC	.	.	TRBV7-9	TRBJ2-7
CASSQLPGGPYEQYF	TGTGCCAGCAGCCAACTACCAGGAGGTCCCTACGAGCAGTACTTC	.	.	TRBV3-1/TRBV3-2	TRBJ2-7
CASSYSIGSGTDNEQFF	TGTGCCAGCAGTTACTCCATAGGTAGCGGGACTGACAATGAGCAGTTCTTC	few	TRBD2	TRBV6-2/TRBV6-3	TRBJ2-1
CARRLDIRTGADEQYF	TGTGCCAGGAGGTTAGACATAAGGACAGGGGCCGACGAGCAGTACTTC	.	TRBD1	TRBV7-9	TRBJ2-7
CASTERASSYNEQFF	TGTGCCAGCACCGAGCGGGCGAGCTCCTACAATGAGCAGTTCTTC	few	.	TRBV11-2	TRBJ2-1
CASSFQAGAETQYF	TGTGCCAGCAGTTTCCAAGCGGGGGCAGAGACCCAGTACTTC	.	TRBD2	TRBV27	TRBJ2-5
CASSPGLAANTGELFF	TGTGCCAGCAGCCCCGGACTAGCGGCGAACACCGGGGAGCTGTTTTTT	.	TRBD2	TRBV11-2	TRBJ2-2
CATSRIVQSSYNEQFF	TGTGCCACCAGCAGAATCGTCCAGAGCTCCTACAATGAGCAGTTCTTC	.	.	TRBV15	TRBJ2-1
CASSQSGYTEAFF	TGTGCCAGCAGCCAGTCGGGGTACACTGAAGCTTTCTTT	.	.	TRBV3-1/TRBV3-2	TRBJ1-1
CAWSVMIGHNEQFF	TGTGCCTGGAGTGTAATGATCGGCCACAATGAGCAGTTCTTC	once	.	TRBV30	TRBJ2-1
CASSLLRDSYNSPLHF	TGTGCCAGCAGTTTATTGAGGGACAGCTATAATTCACCCCTCCACTTT	few	TRBD1	TRBV28	TRBJ1-6
CASTYGQGADGYTF	TGTGCCAGCACTTATGGACAGGGGGCTGATGGCTACACCTTC	.	TRBD1	TRBV7-2	TRBJ1-2
CASSEGRTTDTQYF	TGTGCCAGCAGTGAAGGGCGGACCACAGATACGCAGTATTTT	.	.	TRBV2	TRBJ2-3
CASSYSGTGNYGYTF	TGTGCCAGCAGTTATTCCGGGACAGGGAACTATGGCTACACCTTC	.	TRBD1	TRBV2	TRBJ1-2
CASSIGRASNEQFF	TGTGCCAGCAGCATAGGGAGGGCGAGCAATGAGCAGTTCTTC	.	TRBD2	TRBV7-2	TRBJ2-1
CASSYTGGRDYGYTF	TGTGCCAGCAGTTATACGGGGGGCAGGGACTATGGCTACACCTTC	few	.	TRBV6-5	TRBJ1-2
CASSQGTGISSPLHF	TGTGCCAGCAGCCAAGGAACTGGGATTAGTTCACCCCTCCACTTT	.	.	TRBV3-1/TRBV3-2	TRBJ1-6
CASSPREEINEQFF	TGTGCCAGCAGCCCCAGGGAGGAGATCAATGAGCAGTTCTTC	.	.	TRBV6-4	TRBJ2-1
CASSLGDRERQETQYF	TGTGCCAGCAGCTTAGGTGACAGGGAGCGACAAGAGACCCAGTACTTC	.	TRBD1	TRBV7-6	TRBJ2-5
CASDNVGLYGYTF	TGTGCCAGCGACAACGTTGGGCTCTATGGCTACACCTTC	few	.	TRBV6-5	TRBJ1-2
CAWDRGLETQYF	TGTGCCTGGGACAGGGGGTTGGAGACCCAGTACTTC	once	TRBD1	TRBV30	TRBJ2-5
CATSRDVSYEQYF	TGTGCCACCAGCAGGGACGTCAGCTACGAGCAGTACTTC	.	.	TRBV15	TRBJ2-7
CASSFQGISHTEAFF	TGTGCCAGTAGTTTCCAGGGGATATCCCACACTGAAGCTTTCTTT	.	.	TRBV19	TRBJ1-1
CSASDRAEAFF	TGCAGTGCTTCAGACAGGGCTGAAGCTTTCTTT	.	TRBD1	TRBV20-1	TRBJ1-1
CASSSRLAGEADTQYF	TGTGCCAGCAGCTCTAGACTAGCGGGAGAGGCAGATACGCAGTATTTT	.	TRBD2	TRBV11-2	TRBJ2-3
CASTRQAREDTIYF	TGTGCCAGCACAAGGCAGGCGAGGGAGGACACCATATATTTT	.	.	TRBV2	TRBJ1-3
CASSQDGGRGGRGDEQFF	TGTGCCAGCAGCCAAGATGGGGGCCGGGGGGGCCGTGGCGATGAGCAGTTCTTC	.	TRBD2	TRBV4-2	TRBJ2-1
CSVRALGTGATKQYF	TGCAGCGTCAGAGCCCTCGGGACAGGGGCGACTAAGCAGTACTTC	.	TRBD1	TRBV29-1	TRBJ2-7
CASSRTQFDPPGELFF	TGTGCCAGCAGTCGGACCCAATTCGACCCACCGGGGGAGCTGTTTTTT	.	.	TRBV6-4	TRBJ2-2
CASSNPGILNSPLHF	TGTGCCAGCAGCAACCCCGGGATCTTAAATTCACCCCTCCACTTT	.	.	TRBV3-1/TRBV3-2	TRBJ1-6
CASSLETSGAYEQYF	TGTGCCAGCAGCTTAGAGACTAGTGGGGCCTACGAGCAGTACTTC	.	.	TRBV11-2	TRBJ2-7
CASREEAGSNSPLHF	TGTGCCAGCAGGGAAGAGGCAGGGTCCAATTCACCCCTCCACTTT	.	.	TRBV2	TRBJ1-6
CASSQSAGAQGYTF	TGTGCCAGCAGCCAGTCAGCAGGGGCTCAAGGCTACACCTTC	.	.	TRBV3-1/TRBV3-2	TRBJ1-2
CASSYTSTANTEAFF	TGTGCCAGCAGTTACACCAGTACGGCTAACACTGAAGCTTTCTTT	.	.	TRBV6-5	TRBJ1-1
CSVEDGFYGYTF	TGCAGCGTTGAAGACGGCTTCTATGGCTACACCTTC	.	.	TRBV29-1	TRBJ1-2
CASSSDGSSTDTQYF	TGTGCCAGCAGTTCAGACGGGTCTAGCACAGATACGCAGTATTTT	.	.	TRBV6-5	TRBJ2-3
CASSQHRARGTEAFF	TGTGCCAGCAGCCAGCACAGGGCTCGAGGCACTGAAGCTTTCTTT	.	.	TRBV7-2	TRBJ1-1